The sequence of this T cell receptor beta chain was determined in a study of CD4 T cell repertoires in COVID-19 (dated by TCRdb to about 2021). Describing the broader study: To analyze cross-reactivity, CFSE-low cells were expanded with IL-2 for 10 to 11 days and then labeled again and restimulated with spike proteins from other coronaviruses. The study characterized naturally processed CD4+ T cell responses to SARS-CoV-2 spike and nucleoprotein in COVID-19-recovered individuals, using TCR Vbeta sequencing to assess clonal composition. In a few recovered individuals, the TCR Vbeta repertoire of SARS-CoV-2-reactive T cells was analyzed at the subset level.

Uncultured memory T cell samples were sequenced directly after ex vivo isolation. CD4+ total memory, central memory, effector memory and circulating T follicular helper cells were isolated from peripheral blood mononuclear cells. In regard to this clone: The clone's antigen remains unknown. Nothing much larger sits one base from this clone, and base qualities are not available.

Library construction relied on the immunoSEQ multiplex PCR assay. On the authors' methods: The Chao-Jaccard similarity index and the number of shared clonotypes were used to measure repertoire overlap between subsets. What TCRdb holds here is the immuneACCESS table cut down to in-frame rearrangements. Part of the clones is not present; checked against another copy, under half of the missing clones reflect an unresolved V gene, and the others are unexplained. D and trimming were read from the DNA, whereas the V and J calls and clone size are those reported in that table. The sample includes 7,000 to 8,500 clones, with about 85% observed a single time. The ten largest clones add up to about 2% of the sample. Overall study results and their limits: Between about 6 and 25% of SARS-CoV-2 clonotypes were also found in SARS-CoV and/or HKU1 spike-stimulated secondary cultures, consistent with cross-reactivity. Two or all three memory subsets shared several of the most expanded SARS-CoV-2-reactive clonotypes, which suggests intraclonal diversification.

Its CDR3 holds 12 amino acids, cysteine through phenylalanine. Just CDR3 DNA is preserved here, 36 bases in frame from base 1. V is clipped by 4 bases and J by 8 bases, and the sequence between their germline boundaries is 9 bases long. CDR1 and CDR2 were assigned from the germline V gene (reference sequence) as MNHEY and SMNVEV. The sequencing here drew on effector memory CD4+ T cells from blood, taken before the COVID-19 pandemic. This sample's cell subset or site label indicates: CD4+ T effector memory cells. The chain is assembled from TRBV27 and TRBJ1-5; a tentative D call is TRBD1 (5 bases match). The receptor's source is a human donor who had COVID-19. The CDR3 reads as follows: CASSSTGEPQHF. The DNA sequence follows: TGTGCCAGCAGTTCTACAGGAGAGCCCCAGCATTTT.